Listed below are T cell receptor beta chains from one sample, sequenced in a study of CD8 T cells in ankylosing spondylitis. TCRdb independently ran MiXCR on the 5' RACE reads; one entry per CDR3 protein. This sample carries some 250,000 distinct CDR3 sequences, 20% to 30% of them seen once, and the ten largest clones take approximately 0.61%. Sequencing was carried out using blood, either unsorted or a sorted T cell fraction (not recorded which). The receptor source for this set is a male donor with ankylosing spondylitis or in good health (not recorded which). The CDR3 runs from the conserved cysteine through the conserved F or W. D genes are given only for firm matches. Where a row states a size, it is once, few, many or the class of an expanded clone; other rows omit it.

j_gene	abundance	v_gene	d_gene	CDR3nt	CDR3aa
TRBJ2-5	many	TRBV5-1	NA	TGCGCCAGCAGCGGGGGCCTAGGGGAGACCCAGTACTTC	CASSGGLGETQYF
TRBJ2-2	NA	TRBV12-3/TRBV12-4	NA	TGTGCCAGCAGATTTGGTCCCGGGGAGCTGTTTTTT	CASRFGPGELFF
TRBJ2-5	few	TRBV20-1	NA	TGCAGTGCCCCTCCCCTCACTGGGAAAGAGACCCAGTACTTC	CSAPPLTGKETQYF
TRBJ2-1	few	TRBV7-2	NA	TGTGCCAGCACCCAAGGATGGGGTAGCGCAATAGTCGGGCAGTTCTTC	CASTQGWGSAIVGQFF
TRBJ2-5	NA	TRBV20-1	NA	TGCAGTGCTAGACTCGGCCAGGTCCAAGAGACCCAGTACTTC	CSARLGQVQETQYF
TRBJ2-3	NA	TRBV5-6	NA	TGTGCCAGCAGCTTACTGACGGGCACAGATACGCAGTATTTT	CASSLLTGTDTQYF
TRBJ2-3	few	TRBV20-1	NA	TGCAGTGCTAGAGGGATGGGTCAGGGTACAGATACGCAGTATTTT	CSARGMGQGTDTQYF
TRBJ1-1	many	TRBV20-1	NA	TGCAGTGCTACCTTGGACAGTGCCCTGAACACTGAAGCTTTCTTT	CSATLDSALNTEAFF
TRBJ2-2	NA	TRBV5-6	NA	TGTGCCAGCAGTAAATGGCGCACCGGGGAGCTGTTTTTT	CASSKWRTGELFF
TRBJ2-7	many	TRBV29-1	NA	TGCAGCGTTGGGAGCCTAGTCGAGCAGTACTTC	CSVGSLVEQYF
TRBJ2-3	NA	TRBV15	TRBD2	TGTGCCACCAGCAGAGACCTAGCGGGGGCCGGGGGAGATACGCAGTATTTT	CATSRDLAGAGGDTQYF
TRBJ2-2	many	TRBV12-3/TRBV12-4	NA	TGTGCCAGCAGCCGCTACAGGGACGGGGAGCTGTTTTTT	CASSRYRDGELFF
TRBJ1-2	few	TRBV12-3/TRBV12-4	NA	TGTGCCAGCAGTTTAAAGATAATGGGCTACTATGGCTACACCTTC	CASSLKIMGYYGYTF
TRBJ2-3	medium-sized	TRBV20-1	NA	TGCAGTGCTAGCTGGGGAGCGACTAGCACAGATACGCAGTATTTT	CSASWGATSTDTQYF
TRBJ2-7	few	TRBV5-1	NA	TGCGCCAGCAGCTTTGGAACACTTCGCCTCGAGCAGTACTTC	CASSFGTLRLEQYF
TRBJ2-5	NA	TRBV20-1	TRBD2	TGCAGTGCTATGGCGGGGGGACAAGAGACCCAGTACTTC	CSAMAGGQETQYF
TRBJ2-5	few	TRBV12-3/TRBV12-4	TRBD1	TGTGCCAGCAGTCCCCCCCTCCGCCCGGGACAGAGGGCCCAGTACTTC	CASSPPLRPGQRAQYF
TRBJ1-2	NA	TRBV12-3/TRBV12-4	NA	TGTGCCAGCAGCACTTATGGACAGACCTATGGCTACACCTTC	CASSTYGQTYGYTF
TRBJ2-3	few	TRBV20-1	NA	TGCAGTGCTAGAGGCGCCCCTACACCAAACGAAGATACGCAGTATTTT	CSARGAPTPNEDTQYF